The 8 T cell receptor beta chains given below trace back to one sample, sequenced in a study of identifying expanded T cells in peripheral blood. Generated by immunoSEQ multiplex PCR, the TCRdb table keeps only in-frame clones and is missing some. Seen here are about 120,000 clones, 84% observed once, and the top ten hold roughly 3.3%. The material sequenced was blood. All receptors come from a person between 18 and 75 years old in good health.

This clone showed up just a few times. V is TRBV6-1 and J is TRBJ1-1, with unresolved D. V gave up 6 bases and J gave up 7 bases, with 12 bases separating them. Per the germline V gene, CDR1 is MNHNS and CDR2 is SASEGT. The CDR3 loop spans 12 amino acids. The DNA of the CDR3 is TGTGCCAGCAGGATGGGATCCGTTGAAGCTTTCTTT. Amino acid sequence: CASRMGSVEAFF.

This clone was seen more than once but under ten times. This chain connects TRBV7-8 to TRBJ1-2, with D possibly being TRBD1 (5 bases). The CDR3 sequence is 16 residues long. With 5 bases removed from V and 8 bases from J, the gap between germline ends came to 24 bases. Germline V gene data show CDR1 as SGHVS and CDR2 as FQNEAQ. The CDR3 loop reads CASSHRGTEDGSGYTF. The CDR3 coding sequence is TGTGCCAGCAGCCACCGGGGGACGGAGGACGGGTCGGGCTACACCTTC.

This CDR3 reads CASTAVTRQFF. For the CDR3, the DNA is TGTGCCAGCACCGCGGTGACACGTCAGTTCTTC. The chain employs TRBV25-1 and TRBJ2-1; D gene uncertain. Germline CDR1 MGHDK, CDR2 SYGVNS. The CDR3 covers 11 residues. V was pared by 7 bases and J by 13 bases, with 14 bases between.

This chain links TRBV7-9 with TRBJ1-2; unclear D gene. CDR1 and CDR2 (germline): SEHNR, FQNEAQ (reference sequence). The CDR3 runs 15 residues. Trimming removed 5 bases at V and 7 bases at J, with 20 bases between. CDR3 in amino acids: CASSPAVSTSGGYTF. CDR3 nucleotides: TGTGCCAGCAGCCCGGCCGTATCCACTTCGGGTGGCTACACCTTC.

This chain joins TRBV7-9 and TRBJ1-1; weak D call: TRBD1 (5 bases). V gave up 2 bases and J gave up 8 bases, with 18 bases separating them. Germline assignment: CDR1 SEHNR and CDR2 FQNEAQ (reference sequence). CDR3 length equals 15 residues. CDR3: CASSLRGSGLREAFF. In DNA, the CDR3 is TGTGCCAGCAGCTTAAGGGGTAGCGGTCTTAGAGAAGCTTTCTTT.

The chain joins TRBV6-5 to TRBJ1-3; D unresolved. V was cut by 6 bases and J by 0 bases, with 12 bases left in between. The CDR3 length is 15 residues. Germline-derived CDR1 and CDR2 are MNHEY and SVGAGI. The chain's CDR3 is CASSLGRFSGNTIYF. Written as DNA, the CDR3 is TGTGCCAGCAGCCTTGGACGGTTCTCTGGAAACACCATATATTTT.

The chain combines TRBV18 with TRBJ2-3; no firm D call. With 4 bases removed from V and 5 bases from J, the gap between germline ends came to 4 bases. This CDR3 has 11 residues. Germline V lookup: CDR1 KGHSH, CDR2 LQKENI. CDR3 DNA sequence: TGTGCCAGCTCACGGAAAGATACGCAGTATTTT. This codes for CASSRKDTQYF. Together with reference TRBV18 and TRBJ2-3, the CDR3 gives the full variable domain: NAGVMQNPRHLVRRRGQEARLRCSPMKGHSHVYWYRQLPEEGLKFMVYLQKENIIDESGMPKERFSAEFPKEGPSILRIQQVVRGDSAAYFCASSRKDTQYFGPGTRLTVL.

The CDR3 region has the DNA TGTGCCAGCATCCTCACAGGGAACCCCTACAATGAGCAGTTCTTC. It specifies CASILTGNPYNEQFF. The V and J genes are TRBV7-2 and TRBJ2-1; D perhaps matches TRBD1 (6 bases). The ends were cut back, 7 bases at V and 2 bases at J, with 15 bases in the middle. This CDR3 contains 15 residues. From germline, CDR1 is SGHTA and CDR2 FQGNSA.